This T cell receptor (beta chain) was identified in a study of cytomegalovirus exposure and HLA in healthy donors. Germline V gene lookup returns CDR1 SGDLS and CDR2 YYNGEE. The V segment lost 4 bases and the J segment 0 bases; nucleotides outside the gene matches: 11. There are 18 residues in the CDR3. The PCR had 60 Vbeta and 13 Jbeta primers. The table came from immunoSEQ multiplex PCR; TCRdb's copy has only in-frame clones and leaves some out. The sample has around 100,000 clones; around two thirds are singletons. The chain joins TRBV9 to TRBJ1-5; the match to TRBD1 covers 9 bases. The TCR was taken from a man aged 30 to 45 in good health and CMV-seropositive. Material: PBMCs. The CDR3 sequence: CASSPEAGTGYSNQPQHF. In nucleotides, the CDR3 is TGTGCCAGCAGCCCCGAGGCGGGGACAGGGTATAGCAATCAGCCCCAGCATTTT.